These 10 T cell receptor beta chains were sequenced from one sample in a study of T cell responses to AZD1222 COVID-19 vaccine. The data were produced by immunoSEQ multiplex PCR, yet TCRdb's version contains in-frame clones alone and is incomplete. The sample lists about 120,000 clones, roughly 90% occurring once. The source was peripheral blood, collected on day 0 of AZD1222 vaccination. The receptor source for this set is an adult in good health.

The chain links TRBV7-2 to TRBJ1-2; D uncertain. V lost 5 bases, J lost 3 bases, and 13 bases lay in between. The CDR3 totals 14 residues. Germline V gives CDR1 SGHTA, CDR2 FQGNSA. CDR3: CASSVWERDYGYTF. DNA for the CDR3: TGTGCCAGCAGCGTATGGGAGCGGGACTATGGCTACACCTTC.

The V call is TRBV11-2, the J call TRBJ1-6; TRBD1 matches 10 bases. J lost 7 bases, V lost 4 bases, and 13 bases had no gene match. CDR3 length: 18 residues. Germline V gene lookup returns CDR1 SGHAT and CDR2 FQNNGV. The chain's CDR3 is CASSSSPRDRGNNSPLHF. In nucleotides, the CDR3 is TGTGCCAGCAGCTCTAGTCCGCGGGACAGGGGCAACAATTCACCCCTCCACTTT.

This chain links TRBV5-1 with TRBJ2-7, with D unclear. Germline CDR1 SGHRS, CDR2 YFSETQ. The CDR3 runs to 14 residues. The ends were cut back, 7 bases at V and 1 base at J, with 15 bases in the middle. The CDR3 DNA sequence: TGCGCCAGCTCTCGGGCGGCGTCATCCTACGAGCAGTACTTC. Amino acids: CASSRAASSYEQYF.

The chain employs TRBV2 and TRBJ1-1, with 7 bases matching TRBD1. The length of the CDR3 is 13 residues. CDR1 and CDR2 from the germline V gene are SNHLY and FYNNEI. Trimming took 11 bases from V and 2 from J; bases not matched to a gene: 8. DNA for the CDR3: TGTGCCGGAAGGGGGCTCGGTAACACTGAAGCTTTCTTT. Protein: CAGRGLGNTEAFF.

The V gene is TRBV5-4, the J gene TRBJ1-4; D is unclear. This CDR3 contains 15 residues. Germline lookup yields CDR1 SGHNT and CDR2 YYREEE (reference sequence). V was clipped by 1 base and J by 8 bases, with 15 bases between them. CDR3 protein: CASSLSSGTVEKLFF. The DNA for the CDR3 is TGTGCCAGCAGCTTGTCCTCAGGCACGGTGGAAAAACTGTTTTTT. The full variable domain, completed using reference TRBV5-4 and TRBJ1-4, is ETGVTQSPTHLIKTRGQQVTLRCSSQSGHNTVSWYQQALGQGPQFIFQYYREEENGRGNFPPRFSGLQFPNYSSELNVNALELDDSALYLCASSLSSGTVEKLFFGSGTQLSVL.

This clone is a singleton in its sample. This chain joins TRBV7-2 and TRBJ2-7, with 9 nucleotides matching TRBD1. This CDR3 region has 17 residues. V was clipped by 5 bases and J by 4 bases; unmatched bases: 15. Per germline, CDR1 SGHTA and CDR2 FQGNSA. The CDR3 DNA follows: TGTGCCAGCAGCCCAGGTCCGACCGGGACAGGGCGATACGAGCAGTACTTC. Residues: CASSPGPTGTGRYEQYF.

The chain links TRBV4-1 to TRBJ1-1, with unresolved D. Germline V gene lookup returns CDR1 MGHRA and CDR2 YSYEKL. Trimming stripped 1 base from V and 8 bases from J, with 14 bases between. This CDR3 spans 14 amino acids. Written as DNA, the CDR3 is TGCGCCAGCAGCCAAGGATTCCAGGCAATAGAAGCTTTCTTT. It yields the protein CASSQGFQAIEAFF.

CDR3 DNA sequence: TGCGCCAGCAGCTTAGGACGGAGCTTTGGAGATACGCAGTATTTT. Translating gives CASSLGRSFGDTQYF. The chain uses TRBV5-1 and TRBJ2-3; D is unclear. This CDR3 region has 15 residues. CDR1 and CDR2 (germline): SGHRS, YFSETQ. Trimming left V 2 bases short and J 5 bases short, with 15 bases between.

V gene TRBV12-3 or TRBV12-4 combines with J gene TRBJ1-2, with 7 bases that match TRBD1. The CDR3 is made up of 13 amino acids. The junction had 3 bases not matched to a gene; V was cut back by 5 bases and J by 3 bases. As DNA, the CDR3 is TGTGCCAGCAGTCCCGGGACAGACTATGGCTACACCTTC. Protein: CASSPGTDYGYTF.

This sequence joins TRBV4-1 and TRBJ2-7, with D tentatively TRBD1 (5 bases). In germline, CDR1 is MGHRA, CDR2 YSYEKL. Trimming removed 4 bases at V and 7 bases at J, with 11 bases between. The CDR3 has 12 residues. The CDR3, as DNA: TGCGCCAGCAGCCGGTTGCAGGGTGAGCAGTACTTC. Protein: CASSRLQGEQYF.